A single sample is the source of the 10 T cell receptor beta chains below, sequenced in a study of cytomegalovirus exposure and HLA in healthy donors. PCR amplification relied on 60 Vbeta primers (plus 13 Jbeta primers). Libraries were prepared by immunoSEQ multiplex PCR; TCRdb keeps only in-frame clonotypes and omits some of them. The data contain under 200,000 clones, around 77% of them singletons. The sample consisted of PBMCs. Every receptor here comes from a man in his sixties in good health and CMV-seronegative.

This clone was seen only once. V and J are TRBV6-1 and TRBJ1-2, with TRBD1 matching 10 bases. The CDR3 sequence is 15 residues long. The ends lost 6 bases at V and 5 bases at J; junction bases unmatched: 9. Germline V gene lookup returns CDR1 MNHNS and CDR2 SASEGT. The CDR3 nucleotides are TGTGCCAGCAGGCATCCGGGACAGGGGTCATATGGCTACACCTTC. This codes for CASRHPGQGSYGYTF.

The chain has TRBV5-4 and TRBJ2-5, with TRBD2 identical over 16 bases. There are 19 residues in the CDR3. The V segment lost 4 bases and the J segment 4 bases; nucleotides outside the gene matches: 13. Germline CDR1 SGHNT, CDR2 YYREEE (reference sequence). The CDR3 sequence: CASSKAVTGLAGGRETQYF. As DNA, the CDR3 is TGTGCCAGCAGCAAGGCCGTAACGGGACTAGCGGGAGGGCGAGAGACCCAGTACTTC.

The chain employs TRBV28 and TRBJ2-7, with 8 bases lining up with TRBD1. The V segment lost 3 bases and the J segment 7 bases; nucleotides outside the gene matches: 5. This CDR3 region has 13 residues. In germline, CDR1 is MDHEN, CDR2 SYDVKM. CDR3 loop: CASSFRGLGEQYF. CDR3 bases: TGTGCCAGCAGTTTCAGGGGGCTGGGGGAGCAGTACTTC.

The CDR3, as DNA: TGCGCCAGCAGCTTAAGCGGGAGGGACGTCTCTGAGCAGTACTTC. It is translated as CASSLSGRDVSEQYF. J is TRBJ2-7 and V is TRBV5-1; 10 bases map to TRBD2. The CDR3 has 15 amino acids. Germline CDR1 and CDR2: SGHRS and YFSETQ. The J segment lost 7 bases and the V segment lost 2 bases, leaving 9 bases of the junction unmatched.

A few counts support this clone. The rearrangement joins TRBV5-5 to TRBJ2-2; D gene uncertain. The CDR3 runs to 12 residues. Germline values: CDR1 SGHKS, CDR2 YYEKEE (reference sequence). The V end was cut by 1 base, the J end by 8 bases, with 6 bases between. The CDR3 loop reads CASSLTEGELFF. DNA of the CDR3: TGTGCCAGCAGCTTGACTGAAGGGGAGCTGTTTTTT.

The V gene is TRBV6-5, the J gene TRBJ2-7; TRBD1 might be the D (6 bases). CDR1 is MNHEY and CDR2 is SVGAGI in the germline V gene. The CDR3 covers 13 residues. V was shortened by 8 bases and J by 1 base, with 12 bases between the two germline ends. CDR3 DNA: TGTGCCAGCGGAAGAAGGGGGTCCTACGAGCAGTACTTC. Its translation: CASGRRGSYEQYF.

This clone was counted at least ten times. The chain has TRBV5-1 and TRBJ2-3; 9 bases fit TRBD2. Germline CDR1 SGHRS, CDR2 YFSETQ. Losses at the gene ends were 3 bases for V and 0 bases for J; bases not matched to a gene: 8. This CDR3 has 17 amino acids. The CDR3 protein is CASSWLTSGSSTDTQYF. The DNA for the CDR3 is TGCGCCAGCAGCTGGTTGACTAGCGGTTCTAGCACAGATACGCAGTATTTT. The full variable domain, its missing parts supplied by reference TRBV5-1 and TRBJ2-3, is KAGVTQTPRYLIKTRGQQVTLSCSPISGHRSVSWYQQTPGQGLQFLFEYFSETQRNKGNFPGRFSGRQFSNSRSEMNVSTLELGDSALYLCASSWLTSGSSTDTQYFGPGTRLTVL.

Points on this clone: One end of the junction varies from germline; a read error may be responsible. The chain employs TRBV30 and TRBJ2-6; possible D gene TRBD2, 7 bases. Germline-derived CDR1 and CDR2 are GTSNPN and SVGIG (reference sequence). The CDR3 loop spans 15 amino acids. For the CDR3, the DNA is TGTGCCTCCACGAGGGGGGGGTCTGGGGCCAACGTCCTGCCTTTC. It is translated as CASTRGGSGANVLPF.

This clone was picked up a small number of times. The chain is built from TRBV10-3 and TRBJ2-3; D is perhaps TRBD2 (5 bases). The germline V gene has CDR1 ENHRY and CDR2 SYGVKD. Trimming pared 7 bases from V and 2 bases from J, leaving 10 bases between. This CDR3 has 13 amino acids. The CDR3 nucleotides are TGTGCCATCAACCCGGAGGACACAGATACGCAGTATTTT. It yields the protein CAINPEDTDTQYF.

The chain uses TRBV5-4 and TRBJ1-2; TRBD1 aligns across 10 bases. The CDR3 spans 14 residues. J lost 7 bases, V lost 0 bases, and 3 bases had no gene match. Germline CDR1 SGHNT, CDR2 YYREEE (reference sequence). Here the CDR3 reads CASSLGGQGFGYTF. CDR3 sequence (DNA): TGTGCCAGCAGCTTGGGGGGACAGGGGTTTGGCTACACCTTC.